The present TCR beta chain was sequenced within a study of cytomegalovirus exposure and HLA in healthy donors. A multiplex PCR was run with 60 Vbeta primers and 13 Jbeta primers. Produced via immunoSEQ multiplex PCR; TCRdb's table is partial and in-frame only. The sample includes roughly 180,000 clones, around 80% of them seen just once. CDR1 is SGDLS and CDR2 is YYNGEE in the germline V gene. V lost 1 base, J lost 2 bases, and 12 bases stayed unmatched. This CDR3 is built from 18 residues. Study results and limitations: Within the data, a cluster of highly shared sequence variants was likely a sequencing artifact.

Details on this clone: Its antigen remains unidentified.

The clonotype comes from a woman aged 55-75 years in good health and CMV-seropositive. Material for sequencing was PBMCs. The chain couples TRBV9 to TRBJ2-3, with TRBD2 identical over 8 bases. The CDR3 DNA is TGTGCCAGCAGCGTATCCTCCGGGACTAGGCATTTCACAGATACGCAGTATTTT. Protein: CASSVSSGTRHFTDTQYF.